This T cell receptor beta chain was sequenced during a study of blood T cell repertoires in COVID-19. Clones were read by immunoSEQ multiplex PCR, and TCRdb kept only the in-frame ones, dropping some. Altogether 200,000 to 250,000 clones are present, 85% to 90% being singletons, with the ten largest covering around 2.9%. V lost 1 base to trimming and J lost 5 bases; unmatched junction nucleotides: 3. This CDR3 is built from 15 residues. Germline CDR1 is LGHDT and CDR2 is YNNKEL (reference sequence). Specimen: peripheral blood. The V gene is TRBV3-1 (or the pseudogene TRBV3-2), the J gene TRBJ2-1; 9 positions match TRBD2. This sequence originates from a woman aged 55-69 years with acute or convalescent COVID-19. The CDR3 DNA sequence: TGTGCCAGCAGCCAAGGACTAGCGGCCCACAATGAGCAGTTCTTC. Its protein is CASSQGLAAHNEQFF.